The sequence of this T cell receptor beta chain was determined in a study of shared clonotypes between healthy human individuals. Study-wide points: In the sorted subsets, rarefaction showed sequencing was incomplete despite large depth. Naive CD4 clonotype sharing across a handful of donors was approximately 5.2%.

CDR1 is SEHNR, CDR2 FQNEAQ, per germline (reference sequence). The CDR3 totals 16 residues. Trimming took 1 base from V and 3 from J, leaving 16 bases between them. In the authors' methods: From ImmunoSEQ came sequences covering only the junction and carrying no quality scores, so filtering differed. Produced via immunoSEQ multiplex PCR; TCRdb's table is partial and in-frame only. For V, J and clone size, that table is used; D and trimming come from the DNA. The repertoire has about 2.2 million clones, approximately 94% of them found once; the top ten carry about 1.5%. Comment on this clone: Its antigen is unknown.

Only CD45RO-negative cells positively selected for CCR7 counted as naive CD8 cells, so terminally differentiated effector memory CD45RA+ cells were excluded. J is TRBJ2-7 and V is TRBV7-9, with D possibly being TRBD1 or TRBD2 (5 bases each). The receptor was derived from a young man in good health. Some clones in this sample may be carry-over from other donors' samples. The sequenced sample consisted of naive CD8+ T cells from PBMCs. CDR3 DNA: TGTGCCAGCAGCTTAGGAGGGACGGAGATTAACTACGAGCAGTACTTC. Translating gives CASSLGGTEINYEQYF.